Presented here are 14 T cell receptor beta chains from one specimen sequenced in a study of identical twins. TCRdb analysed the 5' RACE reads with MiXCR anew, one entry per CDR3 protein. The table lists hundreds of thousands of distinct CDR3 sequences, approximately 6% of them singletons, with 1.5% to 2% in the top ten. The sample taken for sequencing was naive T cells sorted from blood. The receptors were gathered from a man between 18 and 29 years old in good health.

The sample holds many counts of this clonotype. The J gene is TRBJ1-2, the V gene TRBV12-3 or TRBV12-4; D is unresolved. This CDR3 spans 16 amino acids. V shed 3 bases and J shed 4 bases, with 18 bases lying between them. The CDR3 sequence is CASSFYIDPRSYGYTF. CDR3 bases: TGTGCCAGCAGTTTTTATATAGATCCAAGGAGCTATGGCTACACCTTC.

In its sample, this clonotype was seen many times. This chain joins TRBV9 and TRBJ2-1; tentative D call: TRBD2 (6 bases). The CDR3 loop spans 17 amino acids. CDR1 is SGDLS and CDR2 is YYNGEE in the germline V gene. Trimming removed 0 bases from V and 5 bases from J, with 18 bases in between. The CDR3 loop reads CASSVGGSGHPDNEQFF. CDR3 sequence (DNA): TGTGCCAGCAGCGTAGGGGGTAGCGGCCATCCCGACAATGAGCAGTTCTTC.

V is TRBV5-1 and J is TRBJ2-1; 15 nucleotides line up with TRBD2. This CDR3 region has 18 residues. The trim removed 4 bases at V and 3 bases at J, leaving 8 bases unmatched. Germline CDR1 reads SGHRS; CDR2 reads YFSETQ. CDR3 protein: CASSPGLAGGLIYNEQFF. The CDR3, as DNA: TGCGCCAGCAGCCCGGGACTAGCGGGAGGACTAATCTACAATGAGCAGTTCTTC.

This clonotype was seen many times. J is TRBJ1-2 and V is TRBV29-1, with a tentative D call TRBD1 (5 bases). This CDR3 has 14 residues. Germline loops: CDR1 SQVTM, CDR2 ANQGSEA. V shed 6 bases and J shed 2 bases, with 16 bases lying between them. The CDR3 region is CSVLSGTGNYGYTF. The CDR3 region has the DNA TGCAGCGTCTTATCCGGGACGGGGAACTATGGCTACACCTTC.

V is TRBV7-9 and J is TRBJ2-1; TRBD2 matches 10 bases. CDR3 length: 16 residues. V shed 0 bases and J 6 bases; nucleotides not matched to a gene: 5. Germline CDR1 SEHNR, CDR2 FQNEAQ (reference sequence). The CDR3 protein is CASSLAVASGSNEQFF. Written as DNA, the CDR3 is TGTGCCAGCAGCTTAGCGGTGGCTAGCGGGAGCAATGAGCAGTTCTTC. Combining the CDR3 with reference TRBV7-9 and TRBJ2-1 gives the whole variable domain DTGVSQNPRHKITKRGQNVTFRCDPISEHNRLYWYRQTLGQGPEFLTYFQNEAQLEKSRLLSDRFSAERPKGSFSTLEIQRTEQGDSAMYLCASSLAVASGSNEQFFGPGTRLTVL.

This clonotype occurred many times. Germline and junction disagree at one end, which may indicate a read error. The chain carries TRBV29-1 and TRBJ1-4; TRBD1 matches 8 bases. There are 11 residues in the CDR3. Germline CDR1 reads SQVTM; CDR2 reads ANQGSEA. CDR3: CSVEGQGKLFF. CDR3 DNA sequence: TGCAGCGTGGAAGGACAGGGAAAACTGTTTTTT.

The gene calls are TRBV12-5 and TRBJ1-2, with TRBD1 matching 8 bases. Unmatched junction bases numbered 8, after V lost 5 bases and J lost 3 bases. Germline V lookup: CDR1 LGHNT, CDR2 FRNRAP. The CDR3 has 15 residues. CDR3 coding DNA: TGTGCTAGTGGTCTAACTACAGGGGGGGACTATGGCTACACCTTC. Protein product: CASGLTTGGDYGYTF.

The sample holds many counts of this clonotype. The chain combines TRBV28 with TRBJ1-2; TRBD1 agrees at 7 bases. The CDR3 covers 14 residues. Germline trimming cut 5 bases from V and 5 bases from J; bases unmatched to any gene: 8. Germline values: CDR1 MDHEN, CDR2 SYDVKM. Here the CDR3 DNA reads TGTGCCAGCAGTGGACCCGGCAGGGGGTATGGCTACACCTTC. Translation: CASSGPGRGYGYTF.

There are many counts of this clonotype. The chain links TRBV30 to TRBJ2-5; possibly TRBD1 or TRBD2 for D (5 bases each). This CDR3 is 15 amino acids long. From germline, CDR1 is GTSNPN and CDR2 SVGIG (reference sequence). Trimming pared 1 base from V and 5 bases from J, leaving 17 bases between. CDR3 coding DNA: TGTGCCTGGAGTGCGGACCGGGGCCGGCCGGAGACCCAGTACTTC. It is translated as CAWSADRGRPETQYF. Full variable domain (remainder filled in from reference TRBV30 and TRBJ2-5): SQTIHQWPATLVQPVGSPLSLECTVEGTSNPNLYWYRQAAGRGLQLLFYSVGIGQISSEVPQNLSASRPQDRQFILSSKKLLLSDSGFYLCAWSADRGRPETQYFGPGTRLLVL.

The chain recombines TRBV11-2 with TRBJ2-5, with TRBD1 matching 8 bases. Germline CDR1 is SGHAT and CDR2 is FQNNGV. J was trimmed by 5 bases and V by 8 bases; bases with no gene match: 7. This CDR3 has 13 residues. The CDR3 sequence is CASGDRLDETQYF. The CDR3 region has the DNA TGTGCCAGCGGGGACAGGCTCGATGAGACCCAGTACTTC.

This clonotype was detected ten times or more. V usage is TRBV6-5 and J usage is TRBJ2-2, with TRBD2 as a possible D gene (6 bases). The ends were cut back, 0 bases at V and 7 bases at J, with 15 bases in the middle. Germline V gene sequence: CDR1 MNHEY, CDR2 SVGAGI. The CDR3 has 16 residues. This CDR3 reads CASSYSRGEVGGELFF. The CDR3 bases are TGTGCCAGCAGTTACTCGAGAGGGGAGGTCGGCGGGGAGCTGTTTTTT.

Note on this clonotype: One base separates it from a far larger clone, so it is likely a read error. This CDR3 is CASGTSGTYEQYF. The CDR3 DNA is TGTGCCAGCGGGACTAGCGGAACCTACGAGCAGTACTTC. V gene TRBV27 combines with J gene TRBJ2-7, with 11 bases lining up with TRBD2. This CDR3 comprises 13 residues. Trimming cost V 8 bases and J 2 bases; bases outside gene matches: 2. Per the germline V gene, CDR1 is MNHEY and CDR2 is SMNVEV (reference sequence).

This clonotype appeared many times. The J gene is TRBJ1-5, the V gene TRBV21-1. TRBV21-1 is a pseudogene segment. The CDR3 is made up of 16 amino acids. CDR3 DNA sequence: TGTGCCAGCAGCAAAGACTGTAGGGAGGGCAATCAGCCCCAGCATTTT. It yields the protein CASSKDCREGNQPQHF.

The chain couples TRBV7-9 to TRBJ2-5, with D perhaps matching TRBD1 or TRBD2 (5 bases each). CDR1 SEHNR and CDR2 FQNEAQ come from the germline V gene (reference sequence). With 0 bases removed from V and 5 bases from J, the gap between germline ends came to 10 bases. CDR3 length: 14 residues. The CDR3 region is CASSLAGDRETQYF. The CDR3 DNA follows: TGTGCCAGCAGCTTAGCGGGGGACCGTGAGACCCAGTACTTC.